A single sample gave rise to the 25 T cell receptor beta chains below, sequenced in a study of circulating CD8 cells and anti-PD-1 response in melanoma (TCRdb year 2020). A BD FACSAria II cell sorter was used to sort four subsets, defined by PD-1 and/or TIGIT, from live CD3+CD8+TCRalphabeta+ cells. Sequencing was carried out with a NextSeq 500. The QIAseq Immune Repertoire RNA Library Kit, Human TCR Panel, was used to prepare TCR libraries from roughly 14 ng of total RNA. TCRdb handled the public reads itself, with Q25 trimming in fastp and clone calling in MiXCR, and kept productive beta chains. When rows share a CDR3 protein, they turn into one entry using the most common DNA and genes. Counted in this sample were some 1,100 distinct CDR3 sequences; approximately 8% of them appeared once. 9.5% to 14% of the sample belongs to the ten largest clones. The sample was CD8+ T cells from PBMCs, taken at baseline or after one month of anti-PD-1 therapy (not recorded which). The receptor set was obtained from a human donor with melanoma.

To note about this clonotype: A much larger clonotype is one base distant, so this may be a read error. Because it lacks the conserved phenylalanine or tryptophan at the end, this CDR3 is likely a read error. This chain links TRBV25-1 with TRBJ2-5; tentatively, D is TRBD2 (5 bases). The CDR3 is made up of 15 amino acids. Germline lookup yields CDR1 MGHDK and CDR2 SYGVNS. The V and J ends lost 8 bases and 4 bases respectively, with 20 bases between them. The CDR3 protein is CASQNPDEGRETQYL. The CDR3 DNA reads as TGTGCCAGCCAAAATCCAGACGAGGGCCGAGAGACCCAGTACCTC.

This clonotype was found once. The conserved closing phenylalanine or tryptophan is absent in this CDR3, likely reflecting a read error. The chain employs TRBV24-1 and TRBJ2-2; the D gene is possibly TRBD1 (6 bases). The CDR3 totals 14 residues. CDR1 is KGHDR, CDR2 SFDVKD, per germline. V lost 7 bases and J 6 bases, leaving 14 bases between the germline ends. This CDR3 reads CATSDPDRPGELFL. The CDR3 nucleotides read TGTGCCACCAGCGATCCAGACAGGCCCGGGGAGCTGTTTCTT.

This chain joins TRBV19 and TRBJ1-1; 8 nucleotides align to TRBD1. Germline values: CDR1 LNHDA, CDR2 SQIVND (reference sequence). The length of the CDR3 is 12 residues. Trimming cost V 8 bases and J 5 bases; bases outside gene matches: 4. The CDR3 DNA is TGTGCCAGTGGACAGGGAAGAACTGAAGCTTTCTTT. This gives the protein CASGQGRTEAFF.

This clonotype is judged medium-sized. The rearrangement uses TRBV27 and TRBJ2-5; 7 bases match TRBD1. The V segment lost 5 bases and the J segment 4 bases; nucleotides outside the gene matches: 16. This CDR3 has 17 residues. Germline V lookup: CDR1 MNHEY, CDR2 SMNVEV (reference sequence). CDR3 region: CASSPLKKARGPETQYF. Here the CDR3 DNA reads TGTGCCAGCAGTCCTCTTAAGAAGGCGAGGGGGCCAGAGACCCAGTACTTC.

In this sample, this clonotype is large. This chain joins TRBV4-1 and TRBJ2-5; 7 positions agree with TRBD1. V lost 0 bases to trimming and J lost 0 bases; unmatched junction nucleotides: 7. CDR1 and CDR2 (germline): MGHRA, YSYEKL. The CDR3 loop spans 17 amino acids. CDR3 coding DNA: TGCGCCAGCAGCCAAGATGGGACAGTGACTTACCAAGAGACCCAGTACTTC. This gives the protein CASSQDGTVTYQETQYF.

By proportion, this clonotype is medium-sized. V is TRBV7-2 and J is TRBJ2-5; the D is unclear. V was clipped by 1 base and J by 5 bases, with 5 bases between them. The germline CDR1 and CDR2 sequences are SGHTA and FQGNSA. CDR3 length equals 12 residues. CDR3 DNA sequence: TGTGCCAGCAGCTTAGGTTATGAGACCCAGTACTTC. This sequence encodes CASSLGYETQYF.

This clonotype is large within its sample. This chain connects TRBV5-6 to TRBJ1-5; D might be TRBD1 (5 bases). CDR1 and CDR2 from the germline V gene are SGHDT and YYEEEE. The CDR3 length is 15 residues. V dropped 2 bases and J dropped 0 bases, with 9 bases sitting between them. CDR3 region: CASSFGGYSNQPQHF. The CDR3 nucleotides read TGTGCCAGCAGCTTCGGGGGATATAGCAATCAGCCCCAGCATTTT.

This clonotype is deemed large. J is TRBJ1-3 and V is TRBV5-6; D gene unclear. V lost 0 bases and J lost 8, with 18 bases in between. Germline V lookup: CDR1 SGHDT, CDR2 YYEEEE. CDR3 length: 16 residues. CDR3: CASSLGAATAGDTIYF. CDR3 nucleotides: TGTGCCAGCAGCTTGGGAGCCGCGACTGCTGGGGACACCATATATTTT.

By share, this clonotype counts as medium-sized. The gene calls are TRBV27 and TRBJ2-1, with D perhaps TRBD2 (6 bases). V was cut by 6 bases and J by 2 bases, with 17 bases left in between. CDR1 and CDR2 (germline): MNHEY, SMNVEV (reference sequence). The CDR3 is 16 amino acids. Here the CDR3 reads CASRPFRGGAYNEQFF. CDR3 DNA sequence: TGTGCCAGCAGGCCTTTTAGGGGCGGGGCCTACAATGAGCAGTTCTTC.

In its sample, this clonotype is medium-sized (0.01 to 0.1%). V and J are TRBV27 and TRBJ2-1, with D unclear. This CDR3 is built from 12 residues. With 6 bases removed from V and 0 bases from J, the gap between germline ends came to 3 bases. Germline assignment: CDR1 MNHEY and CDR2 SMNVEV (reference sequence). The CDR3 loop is CASRDSYNEQFF. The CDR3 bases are TGTGCCAGCAGGGACTCCTACAATGAGCAGTTCTTC.

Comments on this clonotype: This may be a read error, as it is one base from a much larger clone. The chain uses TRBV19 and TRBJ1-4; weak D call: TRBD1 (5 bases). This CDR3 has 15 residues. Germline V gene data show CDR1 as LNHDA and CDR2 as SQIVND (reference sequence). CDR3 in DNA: TGTGCCAGTAGTGCAACTGGGGACTCGGATGAAAAACTGCTTTTT. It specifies CASSATGDSDEKLLF.

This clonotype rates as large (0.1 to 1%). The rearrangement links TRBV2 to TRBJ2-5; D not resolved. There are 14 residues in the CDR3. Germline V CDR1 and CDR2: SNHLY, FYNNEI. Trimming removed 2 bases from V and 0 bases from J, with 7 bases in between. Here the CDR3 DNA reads TGTGCCAGCAGTGAATCAGGTTACCAAGAGACCCAGTACTTC. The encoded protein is CASSESGYQETQYF.

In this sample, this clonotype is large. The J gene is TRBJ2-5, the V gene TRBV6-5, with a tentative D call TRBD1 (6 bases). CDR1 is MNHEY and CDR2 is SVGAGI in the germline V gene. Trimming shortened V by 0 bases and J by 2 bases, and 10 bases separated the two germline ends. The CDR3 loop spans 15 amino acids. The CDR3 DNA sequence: TGTGCCAGCAGTTACTCGACAGGTTTACAAGAGACCCAGTACTTC. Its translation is CASSYSTGLQETQYF.

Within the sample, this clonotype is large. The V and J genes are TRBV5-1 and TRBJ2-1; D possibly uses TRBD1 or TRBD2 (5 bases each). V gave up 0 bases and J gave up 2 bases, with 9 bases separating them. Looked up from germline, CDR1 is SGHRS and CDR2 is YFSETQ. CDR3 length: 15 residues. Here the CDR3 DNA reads TGCGCCAGCAGCTTGGTGGGGGTAACCTACAATGAGCAGTTCTTC. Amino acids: CASSLVGVTYNEQFF.

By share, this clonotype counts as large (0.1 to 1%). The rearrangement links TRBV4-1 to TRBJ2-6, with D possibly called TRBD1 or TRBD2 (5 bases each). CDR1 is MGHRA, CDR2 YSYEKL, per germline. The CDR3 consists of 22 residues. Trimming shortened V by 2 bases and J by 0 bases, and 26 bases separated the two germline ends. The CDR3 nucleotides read TGCGCCAGCAGCCAAAATATCGACTACACACAGGAAATTCTCTCTGGGGCCAACGTCCTGACTTTC. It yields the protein CASSQNIDYTQEILSGANVLTF.

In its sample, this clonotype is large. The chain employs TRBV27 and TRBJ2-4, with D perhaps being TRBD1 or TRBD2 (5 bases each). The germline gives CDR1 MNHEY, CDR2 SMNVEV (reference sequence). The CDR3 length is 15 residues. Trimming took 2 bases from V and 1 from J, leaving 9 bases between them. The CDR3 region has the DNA TGTGCCAGCAGTTTAATCAGGGAGGCCAAAAACATTCAGTACTTC. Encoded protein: CASSLIREAKNIQYF.

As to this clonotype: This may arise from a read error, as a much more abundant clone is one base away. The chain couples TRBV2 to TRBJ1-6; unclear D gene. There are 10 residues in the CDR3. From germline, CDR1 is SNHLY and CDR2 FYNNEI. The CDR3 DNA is TGTGCCAACGGGGATTCACCCCTCCGCTTT. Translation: CANGDSPLRF.

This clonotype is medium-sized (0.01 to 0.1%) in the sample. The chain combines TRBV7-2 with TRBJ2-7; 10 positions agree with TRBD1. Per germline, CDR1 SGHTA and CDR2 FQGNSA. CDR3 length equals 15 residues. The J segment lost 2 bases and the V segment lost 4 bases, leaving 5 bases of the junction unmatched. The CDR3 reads CASSWGTGVTYEQYF. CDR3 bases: TGTGCCAGCAGCTGGGGGACAGGGGTCACCTACGAGCAGTACTTC.

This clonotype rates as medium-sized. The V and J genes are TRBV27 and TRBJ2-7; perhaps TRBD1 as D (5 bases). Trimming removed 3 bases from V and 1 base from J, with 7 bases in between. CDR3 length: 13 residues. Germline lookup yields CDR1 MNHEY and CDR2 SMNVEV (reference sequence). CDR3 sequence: CASSFAGSYEQYF. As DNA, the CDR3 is TGTGCCAGCAGTTTTGCAGGGTCCTACGAGCAGTACTTC.

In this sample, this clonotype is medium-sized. The CDR3 DNA reads as TGTGCCAGCAGTCGAAACTATCCCCACACAGATACGCAGTATTTT. Translated: CASSRNYPHTDTQYF. The rearrangement joins TRBV27 to TRBJ2-3; unclear D gene. Deletions cut 5 bases from V and 2 bases from J, with 14 bases between. CDR3 length equals 15 residues. Germline V lookup: CDR1 MNHEY, CDR2 SMNVEV (reference sequence).

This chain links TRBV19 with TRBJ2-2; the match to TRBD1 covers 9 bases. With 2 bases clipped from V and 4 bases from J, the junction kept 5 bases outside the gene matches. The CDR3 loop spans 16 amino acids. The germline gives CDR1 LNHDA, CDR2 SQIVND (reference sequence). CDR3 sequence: CASSILGQGGTGELFF. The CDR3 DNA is TGTGCCAGTAGTATACTGGGACAGGGCGGCACCGGGGAGCTGTTTTTT.

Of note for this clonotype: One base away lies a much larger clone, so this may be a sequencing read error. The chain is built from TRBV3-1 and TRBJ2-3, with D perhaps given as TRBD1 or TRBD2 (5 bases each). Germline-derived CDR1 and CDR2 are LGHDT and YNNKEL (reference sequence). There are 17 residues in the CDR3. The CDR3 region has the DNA TGTGCCAGCAGCCAAGATCACAACTCCGGAGGCACAGGTACGCAGTATTTT. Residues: CASSQDHNSGGTGTQYF.

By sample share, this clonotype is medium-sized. The CDR3 nucleotides read TGCAGTGCTAGGGGCCAGCTCTCCTACGAGCAGTACTTC. Its protein product is CSARGQLSYEQYF. V is TRBV20-1 and J is TRBJ2-7; D ambiguous. Trimming left V 3 bases short and J 0 bases short, with 9 bases between. CDR3 length: 13 residues. Germline CDR1 reads DFQATT; CDR2 reads SNEGSKA (reference sequence).

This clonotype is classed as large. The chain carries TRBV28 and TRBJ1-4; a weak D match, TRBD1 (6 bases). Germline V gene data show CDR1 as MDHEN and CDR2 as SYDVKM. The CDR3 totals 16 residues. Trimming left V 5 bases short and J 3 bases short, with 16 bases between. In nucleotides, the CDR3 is TGTGCCAGCAGTCCCGACAGGAAGTCATCTAATGAAAAACTGTTTTTT. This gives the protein CASSPDRKSSNEKLFF.

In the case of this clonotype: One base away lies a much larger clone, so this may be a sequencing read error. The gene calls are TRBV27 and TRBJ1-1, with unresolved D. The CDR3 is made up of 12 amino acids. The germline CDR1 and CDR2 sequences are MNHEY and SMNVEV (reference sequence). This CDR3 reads CASSSSPTETFF. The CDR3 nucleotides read TGTGCCAGCAGTTCTTCCCCCACTGAAACTTTCTTT.